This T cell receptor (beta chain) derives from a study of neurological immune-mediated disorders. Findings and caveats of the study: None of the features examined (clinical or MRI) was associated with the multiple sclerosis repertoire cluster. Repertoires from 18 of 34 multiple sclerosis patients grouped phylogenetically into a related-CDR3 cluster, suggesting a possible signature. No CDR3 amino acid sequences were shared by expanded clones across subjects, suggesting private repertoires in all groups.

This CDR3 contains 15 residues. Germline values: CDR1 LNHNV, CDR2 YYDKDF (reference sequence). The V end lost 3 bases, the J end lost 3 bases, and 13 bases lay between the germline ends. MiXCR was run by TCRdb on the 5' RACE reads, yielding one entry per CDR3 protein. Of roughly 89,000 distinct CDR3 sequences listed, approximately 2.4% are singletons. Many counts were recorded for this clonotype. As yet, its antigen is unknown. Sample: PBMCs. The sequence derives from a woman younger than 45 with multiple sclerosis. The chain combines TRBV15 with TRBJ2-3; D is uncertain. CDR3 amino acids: CATSSFSYGTDTQYF. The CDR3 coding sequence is TGTGCCACCAGCAGTTTTTCGTATGGGACAGATACGCAGTATTTT.